The 27 T cell receptor beta chains in this list originate from one sample, sequenced in a study of blood T cell repertoires in COVID-19. This table comes from immunoSEQ multiplex PCR, and its TCRdb copy is limited to in-frame clones, with some not included. This table holds tens of thousands of clones, more than 70% found once. The sequencing sample was made of peripheral blood. The receptor source for this set is a woman older than 75 with acute or convalescent COVID-19.

The genes are TRBV9 and TRBJ1-1, with TRBD1 matching over 8 bases. The V gene's germline CDR1 is SGDLS and CDR2 YYNGEE. CDR3 length equals 16 residues. Trimming cost V 3 bases and J 4 bases; bases outside gene matches: 11. The DNA of the CDR3 is TGTGCCAGCAGCGCAGGGACAGGCCGCGGGGGCACTGAAGCTTTCTTT. This translates into CASSAGTGRGGTEAFF.

The chain links TRBV24-1 to TRBJ2-3; D not certain. V was trimmed by 2 bases and J by 5 bases, leaving 7 bases between them. From germline, CDR1 is KGHDR and CDR2 SFDVKD. This CDR3 is 13 amino acids long. The CDR3 reads CATSDSSQDTQYF. The CDR3 coding sequence is TGTGCCACCAGTGATTCGAGCCAAGATACGCAGTATTTT.

The CDR3 nucleotides are TGTGCCAGCAGCTTGGACGGAGGGAACTATGGCTACACCTTC. The encoded protein is CASSLDGGNYGYTF. V is TRBV5-4 and J is TRBJ1-2, with unresolved D. The CDR3 sequence is 14 residues long. The germline CDR1 and CDR2 sequences are SGHNT and YYREEE (reference sequence). Trimming pared 0 bases from V and 2 bases from J, leaving 8 bases between.

The rearrangement links TRBV3-1 (or the pseudogene TRBV3-2) to TRBJ1-2; 8 bases line up with TRBD1. The CDR3 sequence is 18 residues long. V lost 2 bases and J lost 1; bases outside the gene matches: 12. Germline CDR1 and CDR2: LGHDT and YNNKEL (reference sequence). The CDR3 DNA reads TGTGCCAGCAGCCAATATCTGCCAGGGGGCGCCTTTAACTATGGCTACACCTTC. Translation: CASSQYLPGGAFNYGYTF.

The chain combines TRBV6-5 with TRBJ2-1, with TRBD1 matching 11 bases. J lost 9 bases, V lost 7 bases, and 5 bases had no gene match. In germline, CDR1 is MNHEY, CDR2 SVGAGI. CDR3 length equals 13 residues. CDR3 DNA: TGTGCCAGCACCCAGGACAGGGGGCGTGAGCAGTTCTTC. This encodes CASTQDRGREQFF.

This chain joins TRBV6-5 and TRBJ1-2; D gene ambiguous. This CDR3 comprises 13 residues. V was clipped by 4 bases and J by 4 bases, with 10 bases between them. The germline gives CDR1 MNHEY, CDR2 SVGAGI. The CDR3 spells CASSSFGVYGYTF. CDR3 DNA: TGTGCCAGCAGTTCCTTCGGGGTCTATGGCTACACCTTC.

The chain uses TRBV7-3 and TRBJ2-6, with TRBD2 matching 10 bases. V was pared by 4 bases and J by 9 bases, with 3 bases of the junction left unmatched. The CDR3 consists of 14 residues. CDR1 and CDR2 from the germline V gene are SGHTA and FQGTGA. The CDR3 here is CASSSSGSGNVLTF. CDR3 coding DNA: TGTGCCAGCAGCTCTAGCGGGAGTGGCAACGTCCTGACTTTC.

This chain uses TRBV3-1 (or the pseudogene TRBV3-2) with TRBJ1-4; D not resolved. Germline V lookup: CDR1 LGHDT, CDR2 YNNKEL (reference sequence). The CDR3 loop spans 13 amino acids. V was pared by 6 bases and J by 8 bases, with 13 bases between. CDR3 sequence: CASSRHAYEKLFF. In DNA form, the CDR3 reads TGTGCCAGCAGTCGTCACGCGTACGAAAAACTGTTTTTT.

The CDR3 DNA follows: TGCGCCAGCAGCTTGGTACAGGCCCAGGATAATGAAAAACTGTTTTTT. It yields the protein CASSLVQAQDNEKLFF. The chain is built from TRBV5-1 and TRBJ1-4; a possible D gene is TRBD1 (5 bases). The V gene's germline CDR1 is SGHRS and CDR2 YFSETQ. V was trimmed by 0 bases and J by 4 bases, leaving 13 bases between them. This CDR3 contains 16 residues.

The V call is TRBV5-1, the J call TRBJ1-1, with 7 nucleotides matching TRBD1. Germline V gene lookup returns CDR1 SGHRS and CDR2 YFSETQ. The CDR3 runs to 16 residues. J was trimmed by 0 bases and V by 3 bases; bases with no gene match: 8. CDR3: CASSSEGTVMNTEAFF. As DNA, the CDR3 is TGCGCCAGCAGCTCGGAGGGGACAGTAATGAACACTGAAGCTTTCTTT.

The CDR3 nucleotides read TGTGCCAGCAGGACAGGGTCTCAAAATGGCTACACCTTC. Its protein is CASRTGSQNGYTF. V usage is TRBV12-3 or TRBV12-4 and J usage is TRBJ1-2, with TRBD1 matching 7 bases. V was clipped by 6 bases and J by 6 bases; unmatched bases: 7. CDR3 length: 13 residues.

The V and J genes are TRBV28 and TRBJ1-4; a possible D gene is TRBD1 (6 bases). This CDR3 contains 16 residues. V lost 5 bases and J 0 bases, leaving 13 bases between the germline ends. Germline lookup yields CDR1 MDHEN and CDR2 SYDVKM. The CDR3 nucleotides are TGTGCCAGCAGTGGGGCAGGGGATGCAACTAATGAAAAACTGTTTTTT. It codes for CASSGAGDATNEKLFF.

The V call is TRBV5-5, the J call TRBJ1-1; 8 bases match TRBD1. The CDR3 contains 16 residues. Germline V gene sequence: CDR1 SGHKS, CDR2 YYEKEE (reference sequence). V lost 1 base to trimming and J lost 4 bases; unmatched junction nucleotides: 9. The CDR3 DNA sequence: TGTGCCAGCAGCTTGTATCAGGGGGCGCTTGGCACTGAAGCTTTCTTT. Amino acids: CASSLYQGALGTEAFF.

The chain recombines TRBV10-3 with TRBJ1-6; D remains unclear. This CDR3 is built from 13 residues. Germline V gives CDR1 ENHRY, CDR2 SYGVKD. The CDR3 DNA reads as TGTGCGTCACAGACGAGCCCTAATTCACCCCTCCACTTT. Translating it yields CASQTSPNSPLHF.

Written as DNA, the CDR3 is TGCGCCAGCACTGGGACAGGCTACGAGCAGTACTTC. Protein product: CASTGTGYEQYF. V usage is TRBV10-2 and J usage is TRBJ2-7, with TRBD1 identical over 8 bases. This CDR3 comprises 12 residues. Trimming removed 7 bases from V and 3 bases from J; junction bases left unmatched: 2. Germline V gives CDR1 WSHSY, CDR2 SAAADI.

The chain's CDR3 is CASSSRGQGYEQYV. As DNA, the CDR3 is TGTGCCAGCAGCAGCCGAGGACAGGGCTACGAGCAGTACGTC. This chain joins TRBV6-5 and TRBJ2-7; 8 bases fit TRBD1. The CDR3 runs to 14 residues. Germline loops: CDR1 MNHEY, CDR2 SVGAGI. Trimming removed 6 bases from V and 3 bases from J; junction bases left unmatched: 7.

The genes are TRBV5-6 and TRBJ1-4; D possibly corresponds to TRBD1 (5 bases). Germline V gene sequence: CDR1 SGHDT, CDR2 YYEEEE. The CDR3 loop spans 13 amino acids. Trimming left V 4 bases short and J 8 bases short, with 12 bases between. Here the CDR3 reads CASSGATGEKLFF. The DNA for the CDR3 is TGTGCCAGCAGCGGGGCCACCGGGGAAAAACTGTTTTTT.

This rearrangement joins TRBV5-4 to TRBJ1-1; TRBD1 might be the D (5 bases). The germline gives CDR1 SGHNT, CDR2 YYREEE (reference sequence). V dropped 2 bases and J dropped 5 bases, with 16 bases sitting between them. This CDR3 spans 15 amino acids. The CDR3 nucleotides are TGTGCCAGCAGCTTAGGGCTCGGGGGAAGAACTGAAGCTTTCTTT. Its translation is CASSLGLGGRTEAFF. Complete variable domain (other parts from reference TRBV5-4 and TRBJ1-1): ETGVTQSPTHLIKTRGQQVTLRCSSQSGHNTVSWYQQALGQGPQFIFQYYREEENGRGNFPPRFSGLQFPNYSSELNVNALELDDSALYLCASSLGLGGRTEAFFGQGTRLTVV.

This chain uses TRBV28 with TRBJ2-7; perhaps TRBD2 as D (5 bases). Trimming cost V 6 bases and J 7 bases, with 16 bases left between them. The CDR3 extends over 13 amino acids. Germline V gene data show CDR1 as MDHEN and CDR2 as SYDVKM. The CDR3: CASSIRSRGEQYF. The CDR3 nucleotides read TGTGCCAGCAGCATCAGGTCCCGAGGGGAGCAGTACTTC.

The rearrangement links TRBV24-1 to TRBJ2-1, with 15 positions matching TRBD2. The CDR3 sequence is 17 residues long. V trimming: 4 bases; J trimming: 8 bases; junction bases outside the gene matches: 8. The germline V gene encodes CDR1 KGHDR and CDR2 SFDVKD. This chain's CDR3 is CATSDRTSGRVSDEQFF. CDR3 nucleotides: TGTGCCACCAGTGACCGGACTAGCGGGAGGGTTTCGGATGAGCAGTTCTTC.

The rearrangement links TRBV5-1 to TRBJ2-3, with 8 bases matching TRBD2. V lost 4 bases to trimming and J lost 1 base; unmatched junction nucleotides: 5. Germline CDR1 reads SGHRS; CDR2 reads YFSETQ. The CDR3 covers 15 residues. The CDR3 loop is CASSTAGGRTDTQYF. The CDR3 nucleotides read TGCGCCAGCAGCACTGCGGGGGGACGCACAGATACGCAGTATTTT.

This clone has a handful of counts. The rearrangement joins TRBV4-1 to TRBJ1-5, with D perhaps matching TRBD1 (6 bases). V lost 2 bases to trimming and J lost 5 bases, with 13 bases between them. Germline CDR1 reads MGHRA; CDR2 reads YSYEKL. The CDR3 spans 15 residues. CDR3 sequence (DNA): TGCGCCAGCAGCCAACCCACCACAGGGTATCAGCCCCAGCATTTT. Protein: CASSQPTTGYQPQHF.

In this sample, this clone turned up once. The chain uses TRBV9 and TRBJ2-1, with D perhaps TRBD2 (6 bases). The CDR3 spans 14 residues. Germline V lookup: CDR1 SGDLS, CDR2 YYNGEE. Trimming took 5 bases from V and 4 from J, leaving 13 bases between them. CDR3 sequence reads: CASSPGTLYNEQFF. CDR3 bases: TGTGCCAGCAGTCCCGGGACTTTATACAATGAGCAGTTCTTC.

The chain combines TRBV7-3 with TRBJ2-7; D perhaps matches TRBD1 (5 bases). Per germline, CDR1 SGHTA and CDR2 FQGTGA. Trimming took 10 bases from V and 5 from J, leaving 15 bases between them. This CDR3 region has 12 residues. CDR3: CATSRVAHEQYF. DNA of the CDR3: TGTGCCACCTCCAGGGTAGCCCACGAGCAGTACTTC.

J is TRBJ2-7 and V is TRBV6-5; TRBD1 agrees at 10 bases. There are 16 residues in the CDR3. From germline, CDR1 is MNHEY and CDR2 SVGAGI. With 3 bases clipped from V and 4 bases from J, the junction kept 9 bases outside the gene matches. CDR3: CASSYHKGQGLYEQYV. The CDR3 DNA sequence: TGTGCCAGCAGTTATCACAAGGGACAGGGGCTTTACGAGCAGTACGTC.

This chain links TRBV9 with TRBJ1-4; 9 bases align to TRBD1. Germline loops: CDR1 SGDLS, CDR2 YYNGEE. Trimming at V came to 3 bases and at J to 8 bases, leaving 5 bases not matched to a gene. The CDR3 has 14 residues. The CDR3 nucleotides read TGTGCCAGCAGCGCGACAGGGGGACGAGAAAAACTGTTTTTT. This gives the protein CASSATGGREKLFF.

The chain recombines TRBV4-1 with TRBJ1-4; TRBD1 matches at 8 bases. The CDR3 totals 17 residues. With V trimmed by 4 bases and J by 8 bases, 15 bases remained unmatched. Germline-derived CDR1 and CDR2 are MGHRA and YSYEKL. CDR3 sequence reads: CASSLETGEASREKLFF. The CDR3 DNA sequence: TGCGCCAGCAGCCTTGAGACAGGGGAAGCTTCGAGGGAAAAACTGTTTTTT.